These T cell receptor beta chains were read from a single sample in a study of T cell repertoires in cytomegalovirus infection. TCRdb analysed the reads with MiXCR anew, one entry per CDR3 protein. The sample yields 110,000 to 150,000 distinct CDR3 sequences, under 8% seen once. Specimen: PBMCs. The source of these receptors is a human donor in good health (CMV status not recorded). Some clones in this sample may be carry-over from other donors' samples. CDR3s include the opening cysteine and the closing phenylalanine or tryptophan. Fields, in order: V gene, J gene, D gene, clone size, CDR3 protein, CDR3 DNA. The D gene is left open where the match is weak. Not all rows give a size; the values are once, few, many and, for expanded clones, a class.

v_call: TRBV7-2; j_call: TRBJ2-3; d_call: TRBD2; clone_size: many; cdr3_aa: CASSLDRGGATDTQYF; cdr3_nt: TGTGCCAGCAGCTTAGATCGCGGGGGAGCCACAGATACGCAGTATTTT
v_call: TRBV7-6; j_call: TRBJ2-5; d_call: .; clone_size: few; cdr3_aa: CASSLTRLVSLRKETQYF; cdr3_nt: TGTGCCAGCAGCTTGACGAGGTTGGTCTCCCTCCGTAAAGAGACCCAGTACTTC
v_call: TRBV4-2; j_call: TRBJ1-4; d_call: .; clone_size: many; cdr3_aa: CASSHGGGKDEKLFF; cdr3_nt: TGTGCCAGCAGCCATGGAGGGGGGAAGGATGAAAAACTGTTTTTT
v_call: TRBV7-2; j_call: TRBJ1-4; d_call: .; clone_size: many; cdr3_aa: CASSLEVGPGSREKLFF; cdr3_nt: TGTGCCAGCAGCTTAGAAGTGGGTCCGGGCTCCAGGGAAAAACTGTTTTTT
v_call: TRBV19; j_call: TRBJ1-1; d_call: TRBD1; clone_size: many; cdr3_aa: CASTRQGNTEAFF; cdr3_nt: TGTGCCAGTACGAGACAGGGGAACACTGAAGCTTTCTTT
v_call: TRBV20-1; j_call: TRBJ2-7; d_call: TRBD2; clone_size: few; cdr3_aa: CSARLAGHHEQYF; cdr3_nt: TGCAGTGCCCGACTAGCAGGTCACCACGAGCAGTACTTC
v_call: TRBV2; j_call: TRBJ2-5; d_call: TRBD2; clone_size: .; cdr3_aa: CASSELGTIQETQYF; cdr3_nt: TGTGCCAGCAGTGAACTAGGGACTATACAAGAGACCCAGTACTTC
v_call: TRBV18; j_call: TRBJ2-1; d_call: TRBD2; clone_size: few; cdr3_aa: CASSPFPAGVGNEQFF; cdr3_nt: TGTGCCAGCTCACCATTCCCAGCGGGGGTTGGTAATGAGCAGTTCTTC
v_call: TRBV28; j_call: TRBJ2-5; d_call: .; clone_size: .; cdr3_aa: CASSLVSRGTQYF; cdr3_nt: TGTGCCAGCAGTTTAGTATCGCGGGGGACCCAGTACTTC
v_call: TRBV20-1; j_call: TRBJ2-5; d_call: .; clone_size: .; cdr3_aa: CSAREGGPETQYF; cdr3_nt: TGCAGTGCTAGAGAAGGGGGTCCAGAGACCCAGTACTTC
v_call: TRBV2; j_call: TRBJ2-7; d_call: .; clone_size: many; cdr3_aa: CASSEQSYEQYF; cdr3_nt: TGTGCCAGCAGCGAACAGTCCTACGAGCAGTACTTC
v_call: TRBV7-2; j_call: TRBJ1-4; d_call: .; clone_size: many; cdr3_aa: CASSLSPRSEKLFF; cdr3_nt: TGTGCCAGCAGCTTATCCCCGAGGTCGGAAAAACTGTTTTTT
v_call: TRBV12-3/TRBV12-4; j_call: TRBJ2-1; d_call: .; clone_size: .; cdr3_aa: CARKGDEQFF; cdr3_nt: TGTGCCAGAAAAGGAGATGAGCAGTTCTTC
v_call: TRBV7-8; j_call: TRBJ1-2; d_call: .; clone_size: .; cdr3_aa: CASSTSARGANYGYTF; cdr3_nt: TGTGCCAGCTCCACATCGGCCCGCGGAGCTAACTATGGCTACACCTTC
v_call: TRBV28; j_call: TRBJ2-1; d_call: TRBD2; clone_size: many; cdr3_aa: CASRGTGGGGNEQFF; cdr3_nt: TGTGCCAGCAGAGGGACGGGGGGGGGGGGCAATGAGCAGTTCTTC
v_call: TRBV18; j_call: TRBJ2-5; d_call: .; clone_size: few; cdr3_aa: CASSLGVRRTEETQYF; cdr3_nt: TGTGCCAGCTCCCTAGGCGTCCGTCGGACGGAAGAGACCCAGTACTTC
v_call: TRBV5-5; j_call: TRBJ2-5; d_call: .; clone_size: many; cdr3_aa: CASSTQGTQETQYF; cdr3_nt: TGTGCCAGCAGCACACAGGGTACCCAAGAGACCCAGTACTTC
v_call: TRBV6-2/TRBV6-3; j_call: TRBJ2-3; d_call: .; clone_size: many; cdr3_aa: CASSYPGTYTQYF; cdr3_nt: TGTGCCAGCAGTTACCCAGGGACGTATACGCAGTATTTT
v_call: TRBV12-3/TRBV12-4; j_call: TRBJ2-1; d_call: .; clone_size: many; cdr3_aa: CASSLAVAQDIQNEQFF; cdr3_nt: TGTGCCAGCAGTTTAGCGGTGGCACAGGATATCCAAAATGAGCAGTTCTTC
v_call: TRBV28; j_call: TRBJ1-2; d_call: .; clone_size: .; cdr3_aa: CASSLQNRAGYGYTF; cdr3_nt: TGTGCCAGCAGTTTACAGAACAGGGCAGGGTATGGCTACACCTTC
v_call: TRBV24-1; j_call: TRBJ2-1; d_call: .; clone_size: .; cdr3_aa: CATSGATGHEQFF; cdr3_nt: TGTGCCACCAGTGGCGCCACCGGGCATGAGCAGTTCTTC
v_call: TRBV18; j_call: TRBJ1-1; d_call: .; clone_size: .; cdr3_aa: CASSQGTEAFF; cdr3_nt: TGTGCCAGCTCACAGGGGACTGAAGCTTTCTTT
v_call: TRBV7-2; j_call: TRBJ2-3; d_call: TRBD2; clone_size: many; cdr3_aa: CASSPRTSGGITDTQYF; cdr3_nt: TGTGCCAGCAGCCCGAGGACTAGCGGGGGGATCACAGATACGCAGTATTTT
v_call: TRBV7-2; j_call: TRBJ2-1; d_call: .; clone_size: many; cdr3_aa: CASSLPGTYNEQFF; cdr3_nt: TGTGCCAGCAGCTTACCGGGGACTTACAATGAGCAGTTCTTC
v_call: TRBV30; j_call: TRBJ1-6; d_call: TRBD1; clone_size: .; cdr3_aa: CAWSVSSDRGFSSYNSPLHF; cdr3_nt: TGTGCCTGGAGTGTCTCCTCAGACAGGGGTTTTAGCTCCTATAATTCACCCCTCCACTTT
v_call: TRBV4-1; j_call: TRBJ2-1; d_call: .; clone_size: many; cdr3_aa: CASSPWTGKGDNEQFF; cdr3_nt: TGCGCCAGCAGCCCATGGACGGGGAAGGGGGACAATGAGCAGTTCTTC
v_call: TRBV7-8; j_call: TRBJ1-1; d_call: .; clone_size: many; cdr3_aa: CASGKGGPNTEAFF; cdr3_nt: TGTGCCAGCGGAAAGGGGGGCCCGAACACTGAAGCTTTCTTT
v_call: TRBV28; j_call: TRBJ1-2; d_call: .; clone_size: .; cdr3_aa: CASSLEAEAYGYTF; cdr3_nt: TGTGCCAGCAGTTTAGAGGCAGAAGCCTATGGCTACACCTTC
v_call: TRBV7-2; j_call: TRBJ2-2; d_call: TRBD2; clone_size: many; cdr3_aa: CASSRSSGGATGELFF; cdr3_nt: TGTGCCAGCAGCCGCTCTAGCGGGGGGGCCACCGGGGAGCTGTTTTTT
v_call: TRBV7-8; j_call: TRBJ1-6; d_call: .; clone_size: many; cdr3_aa: CASSLWGGRQPNSPLHF; cdr3_nt: TGTGCCAGCAGCTTATGGGGAGGGCGGCAGCCTAATTCACCCCTCCACTTT
v_call: TRBV3-1; j_call: TRBJ1-5; d_call: .; clone_size: .; cdr3_aa: CASSQDVLQPQHF; cdr3_nt: TGTGCCAGCAGCCAAGACGTCTTGCAGCCCCAGCATTTT
v_call: TRBV7-2; j_call: TRBJ2-7; d_call: .; clone_size: many; cdr3_aa: CASNWGATTYEQYF; cdr3_nt: TGTGCCAGCAACTGGGGTGCTACCACCTACGAGCAGTACTTC
v_call: TRBV6-1; j_call: TRBJ1-1; d_call: .; clone_size: many; cdr3_aa: CASSWTWTEAFF; cdr3_nt: TGTGCCAGCAGTTGGACCTGGACTGAAGCTTTCTTT
v_call: TRBV7-2; j_call: TRBJ1-5; d_call: TRBD1; clone_size: many; cdr3_aa: CASSLGFYGQGGNQPQHF; cdr3_nt: TGTGCCAGCAGCTTAGGGTTTTATGGGCAGGGGGGCAATCAGCCCCAGCATTTT
v_call: TRBV7-6; j_call: TRBJ2-7; d_call: .; clone_size: many; cdr3_aa: CASSPGPYEQYF; cdr3_nt: TGTGCCAGCAGCCCCGGCCCCTACGAGCAGTACTTC
v_call: TRBV20-1; j_call: TRBJ1-3; d_call: .; clone_size: many; cdr3_aa: CSARALGRLSGNTIYF; cdr3_nt: TGCAGTGCCAGGGCCTTGGGGCGCCTGTCTGGAAACACCATATATTTT
v_call: TRBV7-6; j_call: TRBJ2-2; d_call: .; clone_size: many; cdr3_aa: CASTPRTGELFF; cdr3_nt: TGTGCCAGCACCCCGAGAACCGGGGAGCTGTTTTTT
v_call: TRBV7-2; j_call: TRBJ2-1; d_call: TRBD2; clone_size: many; cdr3_aa: CASSLATGGYNEQFF; cdr3_nt: TGTGCCAGCAGCTTAGCGACGGGGGGGTACAATGAGCAGTTCTTC
v_call: TRBV2; j_call: TRBJ2-3; d_call: .; clone_size: many; cdr3_aa: CASRGTANTDTQYF; cdr3_nt: TGTGCCAGCAGGGGGACGGCAAACACAGATACGCAGTATTTT
v_call: TRBV28; j_call: TRBJ2-5; d_call: .; clone_size: many; cdr3_aa: CASRTEVGSFSGFETQYF; cdr3_nt: TGTGCCAGCAGGACTGAGGTGGGCTCCTTCTCAGGCTTTGAGACCCAGTACTTC
v_call: TRBV28; j_call: TRBJ2-7; d_call: .; clone_size: many; cdr3_aa: CASSFLGLSYEQYF; cdr3_nt: TGTGCCAGCAGTTTTCTGGGATTATCCTACGAGCAGTACTTC
v_call: TRBV7-2; j_call: TRBJ2-4; d_call: .; clone_size: many; cdr3_aa: CASSPLWGRGNIQYF; cdr3_nt: TGTGCCAGCAGTCCCTTGTGGGGGAGAGGGAACATTCAGTACTTC
v_call: TRBV6-6; j_call: TRBJ2-7; d_call: TRBD1; clone_size: few; cdr3_aa: CASSPPGTGSAYEQYF; cdr3_nt: TGTGCCAGCAGTCCGCCCGGGACAGGGTCAGCCTACGAGCAGTACTTC
v_call: TRBV7-2; j_call: TRBJ1-2; d_call: .; clone_size: many; cdr3_aa: CASSPDSLYGYTF; cdr3_nt: TGTGCCAGCAGCCCCGACAGCCTCTATGGCTACACCTTC
v_call: TRBV15; j_call: TRBJ2-1; d_call: .; clone_size: many; cdr3_aa: CATSSQGRTTPYNEQFF; cdr3_nt: TGTGCCACCAGCAGCCAAGGGAGGACAACACCCTACAATGAGCAGTTCTTC
v_call: TRBV28; j_call: TRBJ1-4; d_call: .; clone_size: many; cdr3_aa: CASGGTYEKLFF; cdr3_nt: TGTGCCAGCGGCGGGACTTATGAAAAACTGTTTTTT
v_call: TRBV20-1; j_call: TRBJ2-5; d_call: .; clone_size: .; cdr3_aa: CSASPPTYQETQYF; cdr3_nt: TGCAGTGCTAGCCCCCCCACGTACCAAGAGACCCAGTACTTC
v_call: TRBV12-3/TRBV12-4; j_call: TRBJ2-5; d_call: .; clone_size: many; cdr3_aa: CASSPSSVRTQYF; cdr3_nt: TGTGCCAGCAGTCCGTCTAGCGTACGGACCCAGTACTTC
v_call: TRBV7-8; j_call: TRBJ1-5; d_call: .; clone_size: many; cdr3_aa: CASSFGGRSNQPQHF; cdr3_nt: TGTGCCAGCAGCTTCGGCGGACGTTCGAATCAGCCCCAGCATTTT
v_call: TRBV7-9; j_call: TRBJ1-1; d_call: TRBD1; clone_size: many; cdr3_aa: CASSLAGTGNTEAFF; cdr3_nt: TGTGCCAGCAGCTTAGCGGGGACAGGGAACACTGAAGCTTTCTTT
v_call: TRBV7-2; j_call: TRBJ1-5; d_call: .; clone_size: many; cdr3_aa: CASSLDYQPQHF; cdr3_nt: TGTGCCAGCAGCTTAGACTATCAGCCCCAGCATTTT
v_call: TRBV25-1; j_call: TRBJ2-1; d_call: TRBD2; clone_size: many; cdr3_aa: CASQRGTYNEQFF; cdr3_nt: TGTGCCAGCCAGCGGGGGACCTACAATGAGCAGTTCTTC
v_call: TRBV15; j_call: TRBJ2-6; d_call: .; clone_size: many; cdr3_aa: CATSRDKGRSGANVLTF; cdr3_nt: TGTGCCACCAGCAGAGATAAGGGACGATCTGGGGCCAACGTCCTGACTTTC
v_call: TRBV15; j_call: TRBJ2-2; d_call: .; clone_size: many; cdr3_aa: CATSKGGMENTGELFF; cdr3_nt: TGTGCCACCAGCAAGGGGGGAATGGAGAACACCGGGGAGCTGTTTTTT
v_call: TRBV27; j_call: TRBJ2-7; d_call: TRBD1; clone_size: many; cdr3_aa: CARQDRGYEQYF; cdr3_nt: TGTGCCAGACAAGACAGGGGCTACGAGCAGTACTTC